This TCR beta chain is drawn from a study of cytomegalovirus exposure and HLA in healthy donors. As for the study in general: HLA-typed donors contributed around 88 million unique TCRs, which were held in an early data release.

The CDR3 has 14 residues. The germline CDR1 and CDR2 sequences are SGHDT and YYEEEE. Trimming took 0 bases from V and 6 from J, leaving 10 bases between them. Primers: 60 Vbeta forward and 13 Jbeta reverse. The table came from immunoSEQ multiplex PCR; TCRdb's copy has only in-frame clones and leaves some out. The table includes about 240,000 clones, about 80% detected once. The sequence derives from a woman aged 55-70 years in good health and CMV-seropositive. What was sequenced was PBMCs. The chain is built from TRBV5-6 and TRBJ2-1; weak D call: TRBD2 (5 bases). DNA for the CDR3: TGTGCCAGCAGCTTGGCAATTACTAGCAATGAGCAGTTCTTC. Protein product: CASSLAITSNEQFF.